Included here is one T cell receptor beta chain sequence, with context. The data originate from a study of shared clonotypes between healthy human individuals. This CDR3 is built from 17 residues. CDR1 MDHEN and CDR2 SYDVKM come from the germline V gene. V lost 3 bases to trimming and J lost 2 bases, with 17 bases between them. The data were produced by immunoSEQ multiplex PCR, yet TCRdb's version contains in-frame clones alone and is incomplete. This repertoire shows 2 million to 3 million clones, 93% found once; its top ten account for more than 0.35%. This receptor was obtained from a young man in good health. Some clones in this sample may be carry-over from other donors' samples. Sequenced material: naive CD4+ T cells from PBMCs. Subset specified: CD45RA+ positively selected. This sequence joins TRBV28 and TRBJ1-5, with D tentatively TRBD1 (5 bases). The chain's CDR3 is CASSLGLGSVGNQPQHF. The CDR3 DNA reads as TGTGCCAGCAGTTTGGGGCTCGGGAGTGTTGGCAATCAGCCCCAGCATTTT.